This TCR beta chain came from a study of identical twins. General study results and limits: Alpha sequences out of frame and shared by twins had excess low generation probability. Twin sharing of out-of-frame TCR alpha was underestimated by models in monozygotic pairs.

With template switching, a universal primer site was added, and the cDNA carried unique molecular identifiers. TCRdb passed the 5' RACE reads through MiXCR, listing each CDR3 protein once. Of more than 350,000 distinct CDR3 sequences listed, 8.5% to 10% are singletons. This clonotype was seen a few times. What it recognizes is unknown. CDR3 length: 17 amino acids. This rearrangement joins TRBV21-1 to TRBJ2-5; the table's D call, TRBD1, has no DNA check behind it. TRBV21-1 is a pseudogene segment. This TCR was recovered from a woman aged 45-65 years in good health. The sequenced material came from naive T cells sorted from blood. CDR3 in amino acids: CASLSTGGDWRPETQYF. The CDR3, as DNA: TGTGCCAGCCTGTCTACAGGGGGCGACTGGCGACCAGAGACCCAGTACTTC.